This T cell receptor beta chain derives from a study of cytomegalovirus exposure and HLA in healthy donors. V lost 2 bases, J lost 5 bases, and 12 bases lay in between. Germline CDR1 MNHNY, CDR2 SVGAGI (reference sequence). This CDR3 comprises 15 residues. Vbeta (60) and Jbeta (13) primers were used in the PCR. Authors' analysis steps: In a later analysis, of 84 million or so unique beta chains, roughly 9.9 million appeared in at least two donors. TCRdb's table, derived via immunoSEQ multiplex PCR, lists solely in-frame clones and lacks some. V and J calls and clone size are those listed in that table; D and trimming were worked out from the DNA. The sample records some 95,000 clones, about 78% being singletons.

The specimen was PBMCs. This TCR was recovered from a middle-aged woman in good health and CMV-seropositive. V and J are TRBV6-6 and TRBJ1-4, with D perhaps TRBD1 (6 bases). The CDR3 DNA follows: TGTGCCAGCAGTTACGGAGACAGGAAGAATGAAAAACTGTTTTTT. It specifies CASSYGDRKNEKLFF.